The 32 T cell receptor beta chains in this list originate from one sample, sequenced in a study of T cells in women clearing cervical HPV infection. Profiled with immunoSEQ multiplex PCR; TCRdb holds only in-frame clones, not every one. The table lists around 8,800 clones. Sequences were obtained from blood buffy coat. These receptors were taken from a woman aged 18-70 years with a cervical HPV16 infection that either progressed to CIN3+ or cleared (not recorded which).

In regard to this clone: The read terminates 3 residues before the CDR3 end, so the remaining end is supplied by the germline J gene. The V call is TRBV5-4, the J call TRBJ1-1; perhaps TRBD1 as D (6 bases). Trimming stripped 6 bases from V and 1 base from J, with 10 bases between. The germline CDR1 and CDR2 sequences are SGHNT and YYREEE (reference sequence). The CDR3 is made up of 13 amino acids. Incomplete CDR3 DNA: TGTGCCAGCACCCGAGGGGGGAACACTGAA. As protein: CASTRGGNTE. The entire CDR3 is CASTRGGNTEAFF.

The sequenced part of the CDR3 DNA is TGCAGTGCCGGGACAGATAGGGGTGGTGAG. It translates to CSAGTDRGGE. The complete CDR3 sequence is CSAGTDRGGEQFF. The chain uses TRBV20-1 and TRBJ2-1; TRBD1 matches 7 bases. The read gets to within 3 residues of the CDR3 end, and the germline J gene fills in the rest. Germline V gene data show CDR1 as DFQATT and CDR2 as SNEGSKA (reference sequence). With V trimmed by 6 bases and J by 9 bases, 11 bases remained unmatched. This CDR3 is built from 13 residues.

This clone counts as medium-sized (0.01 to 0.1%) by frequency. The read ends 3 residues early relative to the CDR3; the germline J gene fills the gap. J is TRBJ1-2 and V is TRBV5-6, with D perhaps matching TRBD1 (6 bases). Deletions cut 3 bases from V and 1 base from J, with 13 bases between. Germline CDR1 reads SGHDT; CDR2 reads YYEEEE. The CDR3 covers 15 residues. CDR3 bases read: TGTGCCAGCAGCTCCGACAGGCGGTTTAACTATGGC. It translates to CASSSDRRFNYG. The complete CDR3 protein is CASSSDRRFNYGYTF. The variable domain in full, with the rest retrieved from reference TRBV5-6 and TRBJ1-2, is DAGVTQSPTHLIKTRGQQVTLRCSPKSGHDTVSWYQQALGQGPQFIFQYYEEEERQRGNFPDRFSGHQFPNYSSELNVNALLLGDSALYLCASSSDRRFNYGYTFGSGTRLTVV.

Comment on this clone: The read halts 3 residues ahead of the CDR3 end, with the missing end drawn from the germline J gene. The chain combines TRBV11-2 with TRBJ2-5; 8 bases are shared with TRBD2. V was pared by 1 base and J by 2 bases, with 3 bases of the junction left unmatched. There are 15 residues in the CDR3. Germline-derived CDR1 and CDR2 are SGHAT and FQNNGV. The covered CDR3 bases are TGTGCCAGCAGCTTAGTCGGGACTAGACAAGAGACC. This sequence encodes CASSLVGTRQET. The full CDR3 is CASSLVGTRQETQYF.

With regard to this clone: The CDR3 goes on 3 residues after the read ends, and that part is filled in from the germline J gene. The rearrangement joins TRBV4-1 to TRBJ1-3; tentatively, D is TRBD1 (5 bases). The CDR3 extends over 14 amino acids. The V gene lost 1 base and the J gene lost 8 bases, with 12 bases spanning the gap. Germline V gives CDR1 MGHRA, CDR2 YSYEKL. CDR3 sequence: CASSQVGTIHTIYF. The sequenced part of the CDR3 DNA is TGCGCCAGCAGCCAAGTCGGGACTATCCACACC.

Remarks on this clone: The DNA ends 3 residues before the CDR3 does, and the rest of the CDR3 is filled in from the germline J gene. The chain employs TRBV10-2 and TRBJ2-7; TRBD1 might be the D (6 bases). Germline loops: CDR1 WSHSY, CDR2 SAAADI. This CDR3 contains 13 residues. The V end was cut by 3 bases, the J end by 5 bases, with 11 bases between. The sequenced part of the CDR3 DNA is TGCGCCAGCAGTGATCAGGGGATCGACGAG. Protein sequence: CASSDQGIDE. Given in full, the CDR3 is CASSDQGIDEQYF.

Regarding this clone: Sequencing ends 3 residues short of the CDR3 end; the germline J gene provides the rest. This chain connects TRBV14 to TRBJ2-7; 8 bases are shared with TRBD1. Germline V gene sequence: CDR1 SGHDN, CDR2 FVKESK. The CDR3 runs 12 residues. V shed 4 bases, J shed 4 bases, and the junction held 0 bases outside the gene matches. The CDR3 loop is CASSRTGYEQYF. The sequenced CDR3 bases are TGTGCCAGCAGCCGGACAGGGTACGAG.

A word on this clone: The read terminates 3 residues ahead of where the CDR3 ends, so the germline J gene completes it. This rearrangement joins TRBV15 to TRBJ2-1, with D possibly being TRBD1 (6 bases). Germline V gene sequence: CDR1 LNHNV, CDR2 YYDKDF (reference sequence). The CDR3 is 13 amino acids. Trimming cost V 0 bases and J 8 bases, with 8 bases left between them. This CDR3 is CATSRDEGDEQFF. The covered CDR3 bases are TGTGCCACCAGCAGAGATGAGGGGGATGAG.

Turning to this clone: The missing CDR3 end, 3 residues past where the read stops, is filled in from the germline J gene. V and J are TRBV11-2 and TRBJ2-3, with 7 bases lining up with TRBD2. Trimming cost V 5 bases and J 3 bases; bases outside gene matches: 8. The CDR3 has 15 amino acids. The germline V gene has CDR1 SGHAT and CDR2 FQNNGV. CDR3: CASSVPTGGTDTQYF. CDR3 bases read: TGTGCCAGCAGCGTCCCCACGGGGGGAACAGATACG.

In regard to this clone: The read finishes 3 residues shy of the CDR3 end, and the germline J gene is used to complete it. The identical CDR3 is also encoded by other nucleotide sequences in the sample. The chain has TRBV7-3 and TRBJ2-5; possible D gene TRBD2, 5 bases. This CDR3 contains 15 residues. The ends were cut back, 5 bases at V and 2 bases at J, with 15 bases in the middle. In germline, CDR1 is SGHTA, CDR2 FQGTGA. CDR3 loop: CASSPARGVQETQYF. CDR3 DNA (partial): TGTGCCAGCAGCCCCGCACGGGGTGTACAAGAGACC.

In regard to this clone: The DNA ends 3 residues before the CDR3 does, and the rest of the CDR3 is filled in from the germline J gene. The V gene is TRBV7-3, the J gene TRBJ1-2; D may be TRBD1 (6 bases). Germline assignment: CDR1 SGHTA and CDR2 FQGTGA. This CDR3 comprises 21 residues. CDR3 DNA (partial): TGTGCCAGCAGCTTAATCTCCCCGGCGGGGGGGCCGGAAGTATACACAGATACC. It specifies CASSLISPAGGPEVYTDT. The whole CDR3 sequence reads CASSLISPAGGPEVYTDTYTF.

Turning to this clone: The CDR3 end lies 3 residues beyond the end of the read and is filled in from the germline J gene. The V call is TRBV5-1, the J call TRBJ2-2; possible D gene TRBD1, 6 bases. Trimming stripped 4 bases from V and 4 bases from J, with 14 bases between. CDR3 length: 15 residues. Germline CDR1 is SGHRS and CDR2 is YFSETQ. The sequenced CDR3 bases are TGCGCCAGCAGCCGCCGACAGGATGGCACCGGGGAG. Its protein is CASSRRQDGTGE. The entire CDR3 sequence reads CASSRRQDGTGELFF.

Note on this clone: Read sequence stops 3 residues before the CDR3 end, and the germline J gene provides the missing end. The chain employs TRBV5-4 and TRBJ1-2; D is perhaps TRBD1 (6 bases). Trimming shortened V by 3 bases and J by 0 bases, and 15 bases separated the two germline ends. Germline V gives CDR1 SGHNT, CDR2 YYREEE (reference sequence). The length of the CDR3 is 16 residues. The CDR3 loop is CASSSGLRGSNYGYTF. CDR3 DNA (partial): TGTGCCAGCAGCTCAGGCCTCAGGGGCTCTAACTATGGC.

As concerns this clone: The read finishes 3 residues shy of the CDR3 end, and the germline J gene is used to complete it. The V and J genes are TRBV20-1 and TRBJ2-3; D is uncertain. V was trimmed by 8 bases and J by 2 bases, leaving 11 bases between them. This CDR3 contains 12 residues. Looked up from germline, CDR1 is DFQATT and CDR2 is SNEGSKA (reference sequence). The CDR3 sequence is CSTAIDTDTQYF. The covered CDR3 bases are TGCAGTACTGCGATCGACACAGATACG.

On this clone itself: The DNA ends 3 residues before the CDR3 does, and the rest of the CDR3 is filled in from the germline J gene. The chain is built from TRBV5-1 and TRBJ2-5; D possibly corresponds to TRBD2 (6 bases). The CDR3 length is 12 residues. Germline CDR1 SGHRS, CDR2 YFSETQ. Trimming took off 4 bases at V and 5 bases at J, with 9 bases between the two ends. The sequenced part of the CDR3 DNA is TGCGCCAGCAGCCCGGGGGTGGAGACC. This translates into CASSPGVET. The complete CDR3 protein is CASSPGVETQYF. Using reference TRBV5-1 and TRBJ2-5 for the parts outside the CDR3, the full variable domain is KAGVTQTPRYLIKTRGQQVTLSCSPISGHRSVSWYQQTPGQGLQFLFEYFSETQRNKGNFPGRFSGRQFSNSRSEMNVSTLELGDSALYLCASSPGVETQYFGPGTRLLVL.

CDR3 DNA, as far as it was read: TGTGCCAGCAGCCGGACTAGCGGGAACTACGAG. It translates to CASSRTSGNYE. From start to end, the CDR3 is CASSRTSGNYEQYF. V gene TRBV4-2 combines with J gene TRBJ2-7, with 12 bases that match TRBD2. The read terminates 3 residues ahead of where the CDR3 ends, so the germline J gene completes it. The V gene's germline CDR1 is LGHNA and CDR2 YNFKEQ. This CDR3 contains 14 residues. The J segment lost 3 bases and the V segment lost 4 bases, leaving 1 base of the junction unmatched.

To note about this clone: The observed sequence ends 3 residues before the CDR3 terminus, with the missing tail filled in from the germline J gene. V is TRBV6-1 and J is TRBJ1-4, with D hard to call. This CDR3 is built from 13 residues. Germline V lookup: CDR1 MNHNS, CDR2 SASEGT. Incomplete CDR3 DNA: TGTGCCAGCAGTGAGACTAATAATTCACCA. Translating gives CASSETNNSP. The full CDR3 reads CASSETNNSPLFF.

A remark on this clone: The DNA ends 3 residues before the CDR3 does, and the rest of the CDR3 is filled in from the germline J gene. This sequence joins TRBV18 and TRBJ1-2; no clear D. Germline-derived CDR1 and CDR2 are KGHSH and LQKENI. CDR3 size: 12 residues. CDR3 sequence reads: CASSPVSYDYTF. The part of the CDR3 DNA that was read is TGTGCCAGCTCACCAGTTTCCTACGAC.

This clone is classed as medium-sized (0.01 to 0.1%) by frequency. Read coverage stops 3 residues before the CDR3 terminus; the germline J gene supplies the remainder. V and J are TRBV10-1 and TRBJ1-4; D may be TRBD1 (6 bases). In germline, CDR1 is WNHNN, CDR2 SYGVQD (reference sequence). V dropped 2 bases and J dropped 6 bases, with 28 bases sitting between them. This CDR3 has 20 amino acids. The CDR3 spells CASSERGTSPTSQLHEKLFF. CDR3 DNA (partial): TGCGCCAGCAGTGAGAGGGGGACCAGCCCAACATCGCAACTGCATGAAAAA.

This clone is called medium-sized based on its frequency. The chain's CDR3 is CASSQTGLSYEQYF. The DNA read from the CDR3 is TGTGCCAGCAGCCAGACAGGTCTCTCCTACGAG. The rearrangement links TRBV7-9 to TRBJ2-7; a weak D match, TRBD1 (6 bases). The CDR3 is cut off 3 residues early in the read; its end comes from the germline J gene. The CDR3 sequence is 14 residues long. CDR1 is SEHNR and CDR2 is FQNEAQ in the germline V gene (reference sequence). V was clipped by 5 bases and J by 0 bases, with 11 bases between them. Together with reference TRBV7-9 and TRBJ2-7, the CDR3 gives the full variable domain: DTGVSQNPRHKITKRGQNVTFRCDPISEHNRLYWYRQTLGQGPEFLTYFQNEAQLEKSRLLSDRFSAERPKGSFSTLEIQRTEQGDSAMYLCASSQTGLSYEQYFGPGTRLTVT.

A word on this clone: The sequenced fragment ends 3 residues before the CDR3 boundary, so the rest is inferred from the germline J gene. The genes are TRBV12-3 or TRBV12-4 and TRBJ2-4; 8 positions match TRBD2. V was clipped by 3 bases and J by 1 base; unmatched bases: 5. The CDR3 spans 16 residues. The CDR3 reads CASSFGGGLAKNIQYF. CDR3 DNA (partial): TGTGCCAGCAGTTTCGGCGGGGGGCTGGCCAAAAACATT.

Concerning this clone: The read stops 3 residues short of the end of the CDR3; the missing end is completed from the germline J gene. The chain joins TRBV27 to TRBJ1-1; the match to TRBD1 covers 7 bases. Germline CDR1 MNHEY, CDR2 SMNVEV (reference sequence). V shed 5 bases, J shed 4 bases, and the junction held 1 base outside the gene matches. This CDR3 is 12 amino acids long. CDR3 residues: CASSTGVTEAFF. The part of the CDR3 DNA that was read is TGTGCCAGCAGTACAGGGGTCACTGAA.

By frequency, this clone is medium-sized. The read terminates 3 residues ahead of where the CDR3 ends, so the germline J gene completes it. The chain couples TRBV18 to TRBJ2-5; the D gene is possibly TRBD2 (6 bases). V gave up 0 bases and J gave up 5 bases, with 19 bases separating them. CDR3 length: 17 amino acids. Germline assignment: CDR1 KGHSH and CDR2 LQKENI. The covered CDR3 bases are TGTGCCAGCTCACCACCGTCGGGCGGGGTCGCGGGTGAGACC. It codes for CASSPPSGGVAGET. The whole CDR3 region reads CASSPPSGGVAGETQYF. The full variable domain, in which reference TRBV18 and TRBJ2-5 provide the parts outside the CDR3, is NAGVMQNPRHLVRRRGQEARLRCSPMKGHSHVYWYRQLPEEGLKFMVYLQKENIIDESGMPKERFSAEFPKEGPSILRIQQVVRGDSAAYFCASSPPSGGVAGETQYFGPGTRLLVL.

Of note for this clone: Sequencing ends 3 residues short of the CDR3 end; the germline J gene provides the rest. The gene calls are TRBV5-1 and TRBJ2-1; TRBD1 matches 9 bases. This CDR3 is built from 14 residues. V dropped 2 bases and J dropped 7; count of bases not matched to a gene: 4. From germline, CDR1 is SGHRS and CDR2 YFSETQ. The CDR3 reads CASSFRQGDNEQFF. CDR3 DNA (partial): TGCGCCAGCAGCTTCCGACAGGGGGATAATGAG.

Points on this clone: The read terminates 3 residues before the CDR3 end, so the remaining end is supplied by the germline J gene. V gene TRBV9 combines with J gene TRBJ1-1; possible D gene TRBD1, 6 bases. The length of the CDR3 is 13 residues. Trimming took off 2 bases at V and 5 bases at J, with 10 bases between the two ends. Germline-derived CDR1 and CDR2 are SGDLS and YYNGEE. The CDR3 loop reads CASSVGRGTEAFF. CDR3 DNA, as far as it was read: TGTGCCAGCAGCGTGGGCAGGGGAACTGAA.

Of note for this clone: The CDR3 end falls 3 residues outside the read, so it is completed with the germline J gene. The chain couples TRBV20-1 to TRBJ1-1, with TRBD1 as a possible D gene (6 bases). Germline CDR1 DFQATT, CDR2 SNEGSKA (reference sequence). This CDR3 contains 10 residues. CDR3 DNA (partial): TGCAGTGCTAGAGGGACAGTT. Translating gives CSARGTV. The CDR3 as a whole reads CSARGTVAFF.

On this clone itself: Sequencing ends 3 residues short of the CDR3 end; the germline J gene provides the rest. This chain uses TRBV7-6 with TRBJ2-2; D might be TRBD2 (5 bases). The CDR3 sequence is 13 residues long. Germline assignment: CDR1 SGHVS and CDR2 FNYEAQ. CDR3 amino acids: CASSGGSGEKLFF. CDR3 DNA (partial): TGTGCCAGCAGCGGTGGCAGCGGTGAAAAG. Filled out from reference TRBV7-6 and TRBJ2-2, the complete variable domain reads GAGVSQSPRYKVTKRGQDVALRCDPISGHVSLYWYRQALGQGPEFLTYFNYEAQQDKSGLPNDRFSAERPEGSISTLTIQRTEQRDSAMYRCASSGGSGEKLFFGEGSRLTVL.

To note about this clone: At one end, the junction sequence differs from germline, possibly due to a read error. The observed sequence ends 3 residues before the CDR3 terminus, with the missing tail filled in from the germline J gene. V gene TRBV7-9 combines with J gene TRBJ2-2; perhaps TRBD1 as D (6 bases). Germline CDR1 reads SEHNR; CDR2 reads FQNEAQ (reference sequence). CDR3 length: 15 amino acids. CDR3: CASIGRDILTRELFF. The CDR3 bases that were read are TGTGCCAGCATTGGCCGGGACATACTCACCAGGGAG.

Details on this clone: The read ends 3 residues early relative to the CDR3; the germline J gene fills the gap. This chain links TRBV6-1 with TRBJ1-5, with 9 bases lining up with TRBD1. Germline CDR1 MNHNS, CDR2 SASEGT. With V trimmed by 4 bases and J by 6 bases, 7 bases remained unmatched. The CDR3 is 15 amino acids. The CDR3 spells CASSGGTGRGQPQHF. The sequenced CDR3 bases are TGTGCCAGCAGTGGTGGGACAGGGAGAGGTCAGCCC.

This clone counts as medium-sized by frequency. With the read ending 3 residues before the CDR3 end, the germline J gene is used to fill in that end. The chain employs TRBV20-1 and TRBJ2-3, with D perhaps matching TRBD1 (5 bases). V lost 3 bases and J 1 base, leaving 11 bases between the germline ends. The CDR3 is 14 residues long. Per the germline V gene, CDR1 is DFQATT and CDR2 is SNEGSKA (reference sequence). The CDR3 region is CSASPLGGTDTQYF. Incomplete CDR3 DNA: TGCAGTGCTAGCCCCCTAGGGGGCACAGATACG.

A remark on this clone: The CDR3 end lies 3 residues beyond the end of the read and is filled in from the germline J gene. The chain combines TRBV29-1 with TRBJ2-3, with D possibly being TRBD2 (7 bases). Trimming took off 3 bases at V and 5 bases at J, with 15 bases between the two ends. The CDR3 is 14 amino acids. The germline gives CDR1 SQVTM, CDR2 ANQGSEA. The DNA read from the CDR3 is TGCAGCGTTGACGGGGGGCGTCGTGGAGATACG. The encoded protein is CSVDGGRRGDT. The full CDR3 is CSVDGGRRGDTQYF.

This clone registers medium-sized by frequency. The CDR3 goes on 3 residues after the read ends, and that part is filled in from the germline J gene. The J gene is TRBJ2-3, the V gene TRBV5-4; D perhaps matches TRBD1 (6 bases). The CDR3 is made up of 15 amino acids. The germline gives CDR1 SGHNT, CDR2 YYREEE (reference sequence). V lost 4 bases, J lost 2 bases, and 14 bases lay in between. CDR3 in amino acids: CASSTQQGFTDTQYF. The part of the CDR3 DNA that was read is TGTGCCAGCAGCACCCAACAGGGCTTCACAGATACG.